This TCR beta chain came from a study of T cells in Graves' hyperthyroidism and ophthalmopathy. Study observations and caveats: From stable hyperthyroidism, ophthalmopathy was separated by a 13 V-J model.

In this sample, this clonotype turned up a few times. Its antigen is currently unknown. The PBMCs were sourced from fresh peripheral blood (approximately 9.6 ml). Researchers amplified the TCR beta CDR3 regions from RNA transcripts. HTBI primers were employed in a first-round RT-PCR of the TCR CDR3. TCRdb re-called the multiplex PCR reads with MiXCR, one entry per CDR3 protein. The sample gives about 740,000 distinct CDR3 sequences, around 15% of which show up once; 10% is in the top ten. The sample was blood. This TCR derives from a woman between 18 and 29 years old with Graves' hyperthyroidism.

CDR3 coding DNA: TGTGCCAGTAGTATCGCCTCCAGGGCTAACACTGAAGCTTTCTTT. Its protein is CASSIASRANTEAFF. J is TRBJ1-1 and V is TRBV19, with D perhaps matching TRBD1 (5 bases). Between the trimmed V and J ends, which lost 3 bases and 2 bases, there was a span of 13 bases. The CDR3 sequence is 15 residues long. Per germline, CDR1 LNHDA and CDR2 SQIVND (reference sequence).